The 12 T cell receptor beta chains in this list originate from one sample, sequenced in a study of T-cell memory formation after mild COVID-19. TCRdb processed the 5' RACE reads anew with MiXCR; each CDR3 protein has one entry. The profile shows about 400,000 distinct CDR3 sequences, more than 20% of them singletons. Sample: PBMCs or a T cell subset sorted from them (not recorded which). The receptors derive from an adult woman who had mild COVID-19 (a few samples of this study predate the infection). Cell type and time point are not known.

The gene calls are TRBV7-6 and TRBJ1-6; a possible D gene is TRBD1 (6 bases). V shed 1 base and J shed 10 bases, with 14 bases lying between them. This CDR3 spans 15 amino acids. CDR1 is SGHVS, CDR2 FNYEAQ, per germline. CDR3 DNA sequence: TGTGCCAGCAGCTTAGGGGAAGGGGGATGGTCACCCCTCCACTTT. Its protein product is CASSLGEGGWSPLHF.

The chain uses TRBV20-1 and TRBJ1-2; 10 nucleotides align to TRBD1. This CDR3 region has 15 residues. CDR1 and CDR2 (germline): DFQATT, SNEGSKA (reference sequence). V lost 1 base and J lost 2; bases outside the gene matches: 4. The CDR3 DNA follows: TGCAGTGCTAGAGGGGACAGGGGATTGAACTATGGCTACACCTTC. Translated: CSARGDRGLNYGYTF.

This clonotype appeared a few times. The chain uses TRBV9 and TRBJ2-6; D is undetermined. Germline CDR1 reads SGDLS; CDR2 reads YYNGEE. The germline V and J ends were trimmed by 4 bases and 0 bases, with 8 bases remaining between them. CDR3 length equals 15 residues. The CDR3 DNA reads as TGTGCCAGCAGCCCGGGCGACTCTGGGGCCAACGTCCTGACTTTC. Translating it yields CASSPGDSGANVLTF.

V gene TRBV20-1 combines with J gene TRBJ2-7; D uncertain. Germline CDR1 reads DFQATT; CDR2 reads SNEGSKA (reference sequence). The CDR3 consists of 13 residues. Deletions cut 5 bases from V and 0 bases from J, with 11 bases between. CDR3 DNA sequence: TGCAGTGCTCGCGTGACCGGCTCCTACGAGCAGTACTTC. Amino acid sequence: CSARVTGSYEQYF.

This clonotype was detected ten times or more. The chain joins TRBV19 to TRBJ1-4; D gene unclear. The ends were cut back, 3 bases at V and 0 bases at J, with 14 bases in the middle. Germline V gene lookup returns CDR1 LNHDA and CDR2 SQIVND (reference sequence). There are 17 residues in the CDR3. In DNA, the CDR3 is TGTGCCAGTAGTATTTCTGGCGGTGACGCAACTAATGAAAAACTGTTTTTT. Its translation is CASSISGGDATNEKLFF.

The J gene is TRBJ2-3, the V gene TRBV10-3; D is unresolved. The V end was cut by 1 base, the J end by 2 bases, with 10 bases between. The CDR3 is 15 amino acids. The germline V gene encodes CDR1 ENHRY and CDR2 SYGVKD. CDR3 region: CAISEYSDPTDTQYF. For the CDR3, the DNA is TGTGCCATCAGTGAGTACAGTGACCCCACAGATACGCAGTATTTT.

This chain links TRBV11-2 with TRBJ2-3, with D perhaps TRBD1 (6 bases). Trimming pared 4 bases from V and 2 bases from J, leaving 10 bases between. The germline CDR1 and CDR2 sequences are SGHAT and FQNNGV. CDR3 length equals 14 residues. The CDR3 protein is CASSSQGYTDTQYF. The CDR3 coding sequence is TGTGCCAGCAGCTCCCAGGGGTACACAGATACGCAGTATTTT.

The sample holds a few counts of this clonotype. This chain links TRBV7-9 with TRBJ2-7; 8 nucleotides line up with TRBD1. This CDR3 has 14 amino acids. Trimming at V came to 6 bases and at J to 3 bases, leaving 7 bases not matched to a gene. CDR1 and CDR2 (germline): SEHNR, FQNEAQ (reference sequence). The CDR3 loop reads CASRPDRANYEQYF. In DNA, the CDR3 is TGTGCCAGCAGACCGGACAGGGCGAACTACGAGCAGTACTTC.

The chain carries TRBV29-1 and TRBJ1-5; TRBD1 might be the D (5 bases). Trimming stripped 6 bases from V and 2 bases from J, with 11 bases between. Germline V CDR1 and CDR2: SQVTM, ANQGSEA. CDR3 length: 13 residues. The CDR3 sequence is CSVGQGGNQPQHF. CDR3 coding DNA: TGCAGCGTGGGTCAGGGAGGCAATCAGCCCCAGCATTTT. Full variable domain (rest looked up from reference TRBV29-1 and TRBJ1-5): SAVISQKPSRDICQRGTSLTIQCQVDSQVTMMFWYRQQPGQSLTLIATANQGSEATYESGFVIDKFPISRPNLTFSTLTVSNMSPEDSSIYLCSVGQGGNQPQHFGDGTRLSIL.

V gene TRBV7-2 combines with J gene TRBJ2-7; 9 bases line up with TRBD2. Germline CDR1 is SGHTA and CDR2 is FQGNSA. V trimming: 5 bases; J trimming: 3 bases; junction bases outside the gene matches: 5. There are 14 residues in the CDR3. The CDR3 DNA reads TGTGCCAGCAGCATGAGTAGCGGGAGCTACGAGCAGTACTTC. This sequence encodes CASSMSSGSYEQYF.

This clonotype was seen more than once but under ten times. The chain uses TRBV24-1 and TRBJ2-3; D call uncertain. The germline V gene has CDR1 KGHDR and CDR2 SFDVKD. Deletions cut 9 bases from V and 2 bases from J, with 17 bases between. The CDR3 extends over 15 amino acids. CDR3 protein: CATSVDGRDTDTQYF. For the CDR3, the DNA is TGTGCCACCTCGGTCGACGGCAGAGACACAGATACGCAGTATTTT.

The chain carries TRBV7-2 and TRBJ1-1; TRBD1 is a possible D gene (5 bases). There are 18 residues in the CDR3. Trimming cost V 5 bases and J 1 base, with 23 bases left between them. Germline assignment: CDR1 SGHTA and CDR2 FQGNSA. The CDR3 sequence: CASSALRPRTPSNTEAFF. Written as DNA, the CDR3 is TGTGCCAGCAGCGCGTTGAGACCCAGGACACCGTCGAACACTGAAGCTTTCTTT.